The 25 T cell receptor beta chains reported below all come from one sample, sequenced in a study of blood T cell repertoires in COVID-19. Clones were sequenced by immunoSEQ multiplex PCR, and TCRdb holds only the in-frame ones, with some missing. The data hold roughly 320,000 clones, with just under 90% observed a single time. Source material: peripheral blood. Source of these receptors: a woman aged 45-65 years with COVID-19, enrolled during active disease.

V and J are TRBV27 and TRBJ2-2; 7 nucleotides agree with TRBD1. The CDR3 contains 16 residues. Unmatched junction bases numbered 3, after V lost 2 bases and J lost 0 bases. Per the germline V gene, CDR1 is MNHEY and CDR2 is SMNVEV (reference sequence). CDR3 DNA: TGTGCCAGCAGTTTAGTAGGGACAGCGAACACCGGGGAGCTGTTTTTT. This translates into CASSLVGTANTGELFF.

V and J are TRBV2 and TRBJ1-4, with 7 nucleotides matching TRBD1. The CDR3 contains 15 residues. V gave up 5 bases and J gave up 10 bases; unmatched junction bases: 13. Germline V lookup: CDR1 SNHLY, CDR2 FYNNEI. CDR3 in DNA: TGTGCCAGCAGTCGATCCGACAGGGAAGGAGGAAAACTGTTTTTT. Protein product: CASSRSDREGGKLFF.

The chain joins TRBV30 to TRBJ2-7; the match to TRBD1 covers 12 bases. V shed 4 bases, J shed 5 bases, and the junction held 9 bases outside the gene matches. The CDR3 runs to 15 residues. From germline, CDR1 is GTSNPN and CDR2 SVGIG (reference sequence). CDR3 loop: CAWKLAGTGGNEQYF. CDR3 coding DNA: TGTGCCTGGAAACTCGCCGGGACAGGGGGCAACGAGCAGTACTTC.

The rearrangement links TRBV9 to TRBJ2-3; a weak D match, TRBD1 (6 bases). CDR1 is SGDLS and CDR2 is YYNGEE in the germline V gene. V lost 2 bases and J 4 bases, leaving 17 bases between the germline ends. CDR3 length: 16 residues. CDR3 sequence reads: CASSVPARGWADTQYF. Here the CDR3 DNA reads TGTGCCAGCAGCGTGCCCGCCAGGGGATGGGCAGATACGCAGTATTTT.

V and J are TRBV6-6 and TRBJ1-6, with 7 bases fitting TRBD1. The CDR3 is made up of 14 amino acids. V was pared by 7 bases and J by 10 bases, with 10 bases of the junction left unmatched. The germline gives CDR1 MNHNY, CDR2 SVGAGI (reference sequence). The CDR3 nucleotides are TGTGCCAGCACTGACCCGACAGGGCGGTCACCCCTCCACTTT. Translated: CASTDPTGRSPLHF.

V gene TRBV4-1 combines with J gene TRBJ2-7, with 7 bases aligning to TRBD2. The germline gives CDR1 MGHRA, CDR2 YSYEKL. With V trimmed by 4 bases and J by 2 bases, 8 bases remained unmatched. CDR3 length: 15 amino acids. The CDR3 coding sequence is TGCGCCAGCAGCCCCCAGTCGGGAGGTCCCTACGAGCAGTACTTC. Protein: CASSPQSGGPYEQYF.

The chain employs TRBV29-1 and TRBJ1-1; D uncertain. Trimming pared 2 bases from V and 11 bases from J, leaving 18 bases between. Germline V gene data show CDR1 as SQVTM and CDR2 as ANQGSEA. The CDR3 length is 13 residues. CDR3 coding DNA: TGCAGCGTTGAAATTGCGGCTAATAATAGGGCTTTCTTT. Translation gives CSVEIAANNRAFF.

Comment on this clone: The identical CDR3 is also encoded by other nucleotide sequences in the sample. The chain uses TRBV27 and TRBJ1-2; tentative D call: TRBD1 (5 bases). The CDR3 sequence is 13 residues long. The germline V gene encodes CDR1 MNHEY and CDR2 SMNVEV (reference sequence). Between the trimmed V and J ends, which lost 3 bases and 2 bases, there was a span of 7 bases. CDR3 DNA: TGTGCCAGCAGTTTCTCAGGGAACTATGGCTACACCTTC. Translation gives CASSFSGNYGYTF.

This sequence joins TRBV29-1 and TRBJ2-1, with D possibly being TRBD2 (5 bases). This CDR3 has 12 amino acids. Trimming took 0 bases from V and 13 from J, leaving 13 bases between them. CDR1 is SQVTM, CDR2 ANQGSEA, per germline. Written as DNA, the CDR3 is TGCAGCGTTGAAGATCTTCGGGAACTTCAGTTCTTC. Amino acids: CSVEDLRELQFF.

The gene calls are TRBV27 and TRBJ1-1, with D possibly matching TRBD1 (5 bases). The CDR3 is 14 amino acids. Germline values: CDR1 MNHEY, CDR2 SMNVEV (reference sequence). Trimming removed 5 bases at V and 0 bases at J, with 10 bases between. The DNA of the CDR3 is TGTGCCAGCAGTCGGGGGAGGTTGAACACTGAAGCTTTCTTT. Protein: CASSRGRLNTEAFF.

The chain joins TRBV5-4 to TRBJ1-1; 8 bases are a match to TRBD1. Unmatched junction bases numbered 8, after V lost 0 bases and J lost 10 bases. CDR1 is SGHNT, CDR2 YYREEE, per germline (reference sequence). This CDR3 has 14 residues. The CDR3 here is CASSLVQQGVGAFF. CDR3 DNA sequence: TGTGCCAGCAGCTTGGTACAACAGGGGGTAGGAGCTTTCTTT.

This sequence joins TRBV27 and TRBJ1-2; unclear D gene. Germline CDR1 reads MNHEY; CDR2 reads SMNVEV (reference sequence). The CDR3 totals 12 residues. The V gene lost 4 bases and the J gene lost 2 bases, with 5 bases spanning the gap. CDR3 sequence (DNA): TGTGCCAGCAGTTCCAGAAACTATGGCTACACCTTC. As protein: CASSSRNYGYTF.

The gene calls are TRBV30 and TRBJ1-4; D ambiguous. Per the germline V gene, CDR1 is GTSNPN and CDR2 is SVGIG (reference sequence). Trimming stripped 0 bases from V and 5 bases from J, with 10 bases between. The CDR3 is 14 residues long. DNA for the CDR3: TGTGCCTGGAGTGTACTCTCACTAAATGAAAAACTGTTTTTT. It specifies CAWSVLSLNEKLFF.

This clone showed up just once. The V and J genes are TRBV11-3 and TRBJ1-1, with 9 bases lining up with TRBD1. Trimming took 4 bases from V and 0 from J; bases not matched to a gene: 6. In germline, CDR1 is SGHNT, CDR2 YENEEA. CDR3 length equals 16 residues. The CDR3 reads CASSSGQGSLNTEAFF. CDR3 in DNA: TGTGCCAGCAGCTCGGGACAGGGCAGTTTGAACACTGAAGCTTTCTTT.

The CDR3 DNA is TGTGCCAGCAATGAGGGCTCGGGGGGCTTGGTCTATGGCTACACCTTC. It specifies CASNEGSGGLVYGYTF. The chain couples TRBV2 to TRBJ1-2; weak D call: TRBD1 (6 bases). Germline V lookup: CDR1 SNHLY, CDR2 FYNNEI. The CDR3 contains 16 residues. V was pared by 7 bases and J by 4 bases, with 22 bases between.

This clone has just a few counts. The J gene is TRBJ1-1, the V gene TRBV7-6; weak D call: TRBD1 (6 bases). The CDR3 is 15 residues long. Trimming cost V 5 bases and J 5 bases, with 18 bases left between them. Germline V gene data show CDR1 as SGHVS and CDR2 as FNYEAQ. CDR3 sequence (DNA): TGTGCCAGCAGCCTCCGGACAGCTGAGGGGACTGAAGCTTTCTTT. Encoded protein: CASSLRTAEGTEAFF.

The chain joins TRBV5-3 to TRBJ2-7; 7 nucleotides match TRBD2. TRBV5-3 is labeled an ORF, and its function is uncertain. The trim removed 4 bases at V and 2 bases at J, leaving 3 bases unmatched. CDR3 size: 13 residues. CDR3 sequence (DNA): TGTGCCAGAAGCCCTAGCGGAACCTACGAGCAGTACTTC. Amino acid sequence: CARSPSGTYEQYF.

The genes are TRBV6-5 and TRBJ1-2, with 7 bases lining up with TRBD1. The CDR3 covers 14 residues. Losses at the gene ends were 6 bases for V and 4 bases for J; bases not matched to a gene: 8. Germline lookup yields CDR1 MNHEY and CDR2 SVGAGI. This CDR3 is CASSRGRGSYGYTF. CDR3 coding DNA: TGTGCCAGCAGCCGGGGCAGGGGGTCCTATGGCTACACCTTC.

V and J are TRBV5-1 and TRBJ1-1, with no clear D. CDR3 size: 14 residues. V dropped 7 bases and J dropped 0 bases, with 13 bases sitting between them. Per germline, CDR1 SGHRS and CDR2 YFSETQ. In DNA form, the CDR3 reads TGCGCCAGCGCACTCCTTAAAGTGAACACTGAAGCTTTCTTT. As protein: CASALLKVNTEAFF.

The chain carries TRBV7-3 and TRBJ2-5, with TRBD1 matching over 9 bases. This CDR3 is built from 13 residues. The germline CDR1 and CDR2 sequences are SGHTA and FQGTGA. Trimming took 4 bases from V and 4 from J; bases not matched to a gene: 1. The CDR3 DNA reads TGTGCCAGCAGCTCGACAGGGGGAGAGACCCAGTACTTC. Protein: CASSSTGGETQYF.

In regard to this clone: This sample includes further DNA sequences coding for the same CDR3. This chain uses TRBV5-1 with TRBJ1-3; D perhaps matches TRBD1 (5 bases). This CDR3 comprises 14 residues. The V and J ends lost 0 bases and 4 bases respectively, with 8 bases between them. The germline CDR1 and CDR2 sequences are SGHRS and YFSETQ. The CDR3 sequence: CASSLAGSGNTIYF. CDR3 DNA sequence: TGCGCCAGCAGCTTGGCAGGGTCAGGAAACACCATATATTTT.

The J gene is TRBJ1-5, the V gene TRBV5-1; D is unresolved. The CDR3 spans 14 residues. Trimming took 0 bases from V and 6 from J, leaving 10 bases between them. CDR1 is SGHRS, CDR2 YFSETQ, per germline. Written as DNA, the CDR3 is TGCGCCAGCAGCTTGGCCGCAGACACTCAGCCCCAGCATTTT. This translates into CASSLAADTQPQHF.

This chain links TRBV30 with TRBJ1-1, with 8 bases identical to TRBD1. Germline V gives CDR1 GTSNPN, CDR2 SVGIG (reference sequence). CDR3 length: 12 amino acids. With 5 bases clipped from V and 3 bases from J, the junction kept 2 bases outside the gene matches. This CDR3 is CAWGDRYTEAFF. DNA for the CDR3: TGTGCCTGGGGGGACAGGTACACTGAAGCTTTCTTT.

The sample holds one count of this clone. This sequence joins TRBV29-1 and TRBJ1-1, with a weak D call TRBD1 (6 bases). The CDR3 runs 13 residues. CDR1 is SQVTM and CDR2 is ANQGSEA in the germline V gene. CDR3 in DNA: TGCAGGGTAGACAGGCTAGGGAACACTGAAGCTTTCTTT. Its translation: CRVDRLGNTEAFF.

The V and J genes are TRBV30 and TRBJ1-1, with D tentatively TRBD1 (5 bases). The V end was cut by 3 bases, the J end by 1 base, with 15 bases between. This CDR3 has 15 residues. Germline V lookup: CDR1 GTSNPN, CDR2 SVGIG (reference sequence). The CDR3 nucleotides are TGTGCCTGGAGGGTGACGGGGACTCCGAACACTGAAGCTTTCTTT. Translating it yields CAWRVTGTPNTEAFF.